A selection of T cell receptor beta chains follows, all from one sample in a study of lymphopenia after photon versus proton radiotherapy. Clones were sequenced by immunoSEQ multiplex PCR, and TCRdb holds only the in-frame ones, with some missing. The sample shows some 170,000 clones, roughly nine tenths of them seen only once. The input for sequencing was peripheral blood, taken from a patient treated with photon-based radiotherapy. Source of these receptors: a man aged 50-59 years with gastric cancer. Each CDR3 is given with its conserved first and last residue. The D gene is left open where the match is weak. Some rows mark clone size as missing; the rest say once, few, many or name a class of expanded clone.

>.|17|TRBV4-1|TRBJ2-7|TRBD1
TGCGCCAGCAGCCAACATAGCCCCCGGGACAGGGACTACGAGCAGTACTTC
CASSQHSPRDRDYEQYF
>.|15|TRBV5-8|TRBJ2-7|TRBD2
TGTGCCAGCAGCGGGCGACTAGCGGGAGTCTACGAGCAGTACTTC
CASSGRLAGVYEQYF
>.|14|TRBV11-3|TRBJ2-1|.
TGTGCCAGCAGCCCGCGGGAACGGTACAATGAGCAGTTCTTC
CASSPRERYNEQFF
>few|14|TRBV10-3|TRBJ2-1|.
TGTGCCATCAGTGTAGACCAAACGGCCAATGAGCAGTTCTTC
CAISVDQTANEQFF
>few|14|TRBV7-9|TRBJ1-2|TRBD1
TGTGCCAGCAGCATTAACAGGGGGAACTATGGCTACACCTTC
CASSINRGNYGYTF
>.|17|TRBV5-5|TRBJ2-7|.
TGTGCCAGCAGCTTGGCCCAGACAGAATCTTACTCCTACGAGCAGTACTTC
CASSLAQTESYSYEQYF
>few|14|TRBV6-1|TRBJ1-2|TRBD1
TGTGCCAGCACTTCGGACAGGGGCCTCTATGGCTACACCTTC
CASTSDRGLYGYTF
>.|11|TRBV14|TRBJ2-7|.
TGTGCCAGCAGCCTACACTACGAGCAGTACTTC
CASSLHYEQYF
>.|14|TRBV15|TRBJ2-1|TRBD2
TGTGCCACCAGCAAAAGACTAGCGGACAATGAGCAGTTCTTC
CATSKRLADNEQFF
>once|17|TRBV7-2|TRBJ2-2|TRBD2
TGTGCCAGCAGCTTAGCGCAGAGCGGGAGTTGGCCCGGGGAGCTGTTTTTT
CASSLAQSGSWPGELFF
>.|13|TRBV10-3|TRBJ2-5|.
TGTGCCATCAGTTCAGGGGAACAAGAGACCCAGTACTTC
CAISSGEQETQYF
>.|16|TRBV6-5|TRBJ2-7|.
TGTGCCAGCAGTTACTCGGGGCAGGGAAGTAAAGGCGAGCAGTACTTC
CASSYSGQGSKGEQYF
>.|16|TRBV15|TRBJ1-1|.
TGTGCCACCAGCAGAGATCGGGCCAGGGGAAACACTGAAGCTTTCTTT
CATSRDRARGNTEAFF
>.|13|TRBV9|TRBJ2-2|.
TGTGCCAGCAGCGCGGGGGAGACCGGGGAGCTGTTTTTT
CASSAGETGELFF
>.|13|TRBV30|TRBJ2-1|TRBD2
TGTGCCTGGGGTAGCGGGAAGAACAATGAGCAGTTCTTC
CAWGSGKNNEQFF
>.|18|TRBV10-3|TRBJ2-1|TRBD2
TGTGCCATCAGTGAGTTGGGCAGCGGGAGGGCGAAGGAGGGTGAGCAGTTCTTC
CAISELGSGRAKEGEQFF
>.|13|TRBV12-5|TRBJ1-1|TRBD1
TGTGCTAGTGCCGAACAGGGGAATTCTGAAGCTTTCTTT
CASAEQGNSEAFF
>.|18|TRBV19|TRBJ2-3|TRBD2
TGTGCCAGTAGTATAGGGCCTAAACTAGCGGGAGCCGCAGATACGCAGTATTTT
CASSIGPKLAGAADTQYF
>few|15|TRBV19|TRBJ1-5|.
TGTGCCAGTAGTATGAGGGCACATAGCAATCAGCCCCAGCATTTT
CASSMRAHSNQPQHF
>.|17|TRBV28|TRBJ2-5|TRBD2
TGTGCCAGCAGTTTATTATCAGGTGGCCTAGCGGGAGAGACCCAGTACTTC
CASSLLSGGLAGETQYF
>.|13|TRBV5-1|TRBJ2-2|.
TGCGCCAGCAGCTTGGGTAACACCGGGGAGCTGTTTTTT
CASSLGNTGELFF
>once|14|TRBV18|TRBJ2-2|.
TGTGCCAGCTCACCACAGGAGAACACCGGGGAGCTGTTTTTT
CASSPQENTGELFF
>.|17|TRBV19|TRBJ2-1|TRBD1
TGTGCCAGTAGTTTAGGGTACAGGGGGCGGGTTAACAATGAGCAGTTCTTC
CASSLGYRGRVNNEQFF
>.|12|TRBV30|TRBJ2-7|.
TGTGCCTGGGTGCCCGACTCCTACGAGCAGTACTTC
CAWVPDSYEQYF
>once|14|TRBV28|TRBJ1-2|TRBD1
TGTGCCAGCAGGGCACAGGGGGCGGTCTATGGCTACACCTTC
CASRAQGAVYGYTF